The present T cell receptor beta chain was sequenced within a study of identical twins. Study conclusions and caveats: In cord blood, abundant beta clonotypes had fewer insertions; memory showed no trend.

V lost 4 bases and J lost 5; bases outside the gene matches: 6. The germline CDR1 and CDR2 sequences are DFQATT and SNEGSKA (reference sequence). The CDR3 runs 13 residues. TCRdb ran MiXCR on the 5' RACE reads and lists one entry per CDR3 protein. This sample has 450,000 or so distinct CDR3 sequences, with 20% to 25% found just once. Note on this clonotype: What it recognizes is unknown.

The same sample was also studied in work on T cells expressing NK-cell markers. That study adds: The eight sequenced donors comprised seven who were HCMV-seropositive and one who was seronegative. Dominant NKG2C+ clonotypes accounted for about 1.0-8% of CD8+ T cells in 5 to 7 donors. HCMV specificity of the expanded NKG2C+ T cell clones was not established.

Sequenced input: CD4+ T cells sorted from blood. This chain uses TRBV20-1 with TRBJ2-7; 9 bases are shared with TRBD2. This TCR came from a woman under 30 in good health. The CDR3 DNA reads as TGCAGTGCTACTGCGGGAGGGCCTCACGAGCAGTACTTC. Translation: CSATAGGPHEQYF.